This TCR beta chain emerged from a study of CD8+ T cells in alopecia areata. Study-wide results and limits: Higher clonality and more expanded CD8+ clones appeared in lesional than normal scalp. Sharing of TCR sequences between patients (possibly for HLA-related reasons) was less clear than in mice. Among the cells sequenced in scalp samples are also the resident alphabeta T cells of normal skin.

CDR3 size: 13 residues. Germline V lookup: CDR1 MNHEY, CDR2 SVGAGI. V was pared by 6 bases and J by 9 bases, with 7 bases of the junction left unmatched. Following RNA extraction, reverse transcription yielded cDNA that acted as the sequencing template. Using immunoSEQ multiplex PCR, the repertoire was profiled, and TCRdb retains in-frame clones only, with some absent. The sample contains about 150,000 clones, roughly 50% of which appear only once. Sorting from PBMCs produced CD4+ and CD8+ T cells. With respect to this clone: The antigen is not known.

V usage is TRBV6-5 and J usage is TRBJ2-4; TRBD2 agrees at 8 bases. Sequenced input: CD4+ T cells sorted from blood. This TCR came from a human donor in good health. CDR3 in DNA: TGTGCCAGCAGCTTGGTCCGGGGGGGCATTCAGTACTTC. Protein sequence: CASSLVRGGIQYF.